This TCR beta chain was identified during a study of neoadjuvant anti-PD-1 for oral cavity cancer. Study at large: Before surgery, most patients got three to four biweekly 3 mg/kg nivolumab doses.

Sequenced by immunoSEQ multiplex PCR; TCRdb stores in-frame clones only, minus some. The sample contains more than 50,000 clones, around 85% of which appear only once. V was pared by 2 bases and J by 9 bases, with 14 bases between. Germline CDR1 WNHNN, CDR2 SYGVQD (reference sequence). The CDR3 extends over 14 amino acids. The source of this sequence is a person between 40 and 80 years old with oral cavity squamous cell carcinoma. The sample here was PBMCs, taken before nivolumab (anti-PD-1) treatment. The J gene is TRBJ2-1, the V gene TRBV10-1; possibly TRBD1 for D (7 bases). In DNA, the CDR3 is TGCGCCAGCAGTGAGCCCCTCCAGGGGGGTGAGCAGTTCTTC. This gives the protein CASSEPLQGGEQFF.